The rows below give T cell receptor beta chains drawn from one sample of a study of T cell responses to AZD1222 COVID-19 vaccine. Data came from immunoSEQ multiplex PCR; TCRdb stores just in-frame clones and leaves some out. The data contain about 150,000 clones, nearly 90% of them singletons. This sample comprised peripheral blood, obtained on day 0 of AZD1222 vaccination. These receptors were collected from an adult in good health. The CDR3 runs from the conserved cysteine through the conserved F or W. D genes are given only for firm matches. Clone size is stated in some rows and not others, as once, few, many or a class when expanded.

16 | NA | TRBJ2-2 | NA | TRBV5-6 | TGTGCCAGCAGCCGACCGAAATCAGTTAACACCGGGGAGCTGTTTTTT | CASSRPKSVNTGELFF
13 | NA | TRBJ2-7 | few | TRBV7-9 | TGTGCCAGCAGCTTACACGGGAGAGACGAGCAGTACTTC | CASSLHGRDEQYF
13 | NA | TRBJ1-5 | NA | TRBV29-1 | TGCAGCGTTCAGAAACAGAGCAATCAGCCCCAGCATTTT | CSVQKQSNQPQHF
15 | NA | TRBJ2-2 | NA | TRBV7-9 | TGTGCCAGCAGCGGCTATGGGCGGGCTACCGGGGAGCTGTTTTTT | CASSGYGRATGELFF
15 | NA | TRBJ2-2 | NA | TRBV5-8 | TGTGCCAGCAGCTCCACAGGGAGCCATACCGGGGAGCTGTTTTTT | CASSSTGSHTGELFF
14 | TRBD2 | TRBJ2-1 | NA | TRBV7-2 | TGTGCCAGCAGCACGGGACTAGGGTACAATGAGCAGTTCTTC | CASSTGLGYNEQFF
16 | NA | TRBJ2-1 | NA | TRBV9 | TGTGCCAGCAGTAGTAGGGTGGGGGGCACCTACAATGAGCAGTTCTTC | CASSSRVGGTYNEQFF
14 | TRBD1 | TRBJ2-2 | NA | TRBV7-2 | TGTGCCAGCAGATATATACAGGGGTCCGGGGAGCTGTTTTTT | CASRYIQGSGELFF
13 | NA | TRBJ1-1 | NA | TRBV6-5 | TGTGCCAGCAGCTCGGGCCTCCTTGGAGTGGCTTTCTTT | CASSSGLLGVAFF
15 | TRBD1 | TRBJ2-5 | NA | TRBV6-5 | TGTGCCAGCAGGGACGGGACAGGTAGATTGGAGACCCAGTACTTC | CASRDGTGRLETQYF
15 | NA | TRBJ1-1 | NA | TRBV7-2 | TGTGCCAGCAGCCTCGAGCCCGCAGTGAACACTGAAGCTTTCTTT | CASSLEPAVNTEAFF
13 | TRBD1 | TRBJ1-2 | NA | TRBV5-6 | TGTGCCAGCAGCCTGACAGGGGAGGATGGCTACACCTTC | CASSLTGEDGYTF
14 | NA | TRBJ1-5 | NA | TRBV27 | TGTGCCAGCAGTTCCGTACCTGGGCATCAGCCCCAGCATTTT | CASSSVPGHQPQHF
17 | TRBD2 | TRBJ2-3 | NA | TRBV4-3 | TGCGCCAGCAGCCAAGATCCCCCCGGGACTAGCGTAGGTTCGCAGTATTTT | CASSQDPPGTSVGSQYF
15 | NA | TRBJ1-1 | NA | TRBV7-9 | TGTGCCAGCAGCTTAGGGTCAAACGCTAACACTGAAGCTTTCTTT | CASSLGSNANTEAFF
16 | TRBD2 | TRBJ2-1 | NA | TRBV19 | TGTGCCAGTAGTATAGCGGGGACTAGCGCCTACAATGAGCAGTTCTTC | CASSIAGTSAYNEQFF
14 | NA | TRBJ2-7 | NA | TRBV24-1 | TGTGCCACCAGTGACTCGGGACACCTCTACGAGCAGTACTTC | CATSDSGHLYEQYF
13 | NA | TRBJ2-7 | NA | TRBV28 | TGTGCCAGCAGCTCCCTGACCATCTACGAGCAGTACTTC | CASSSLTIYEQYF
14 | NA | TRBJ2-7 | NA | TRBV18 | TGTGCCAGCTCTCCCGGGACACTTACCTACGAGCAGTACTTC | CASSPGTLTYEQYF
12 | NA | TRBJ1-6 | NA | TRBV5-1 | TGCGCCAGCAGCTTGGATGGGACACCCCTCCACTTT | CASSLDGTPLHF
13 | NA | TRBJ1-4 | NA | TRBV10-3 | TGTGCCACTTCTCCGACCTTAAATGAAAAACTGTTTTTT | CATSPTLNEKLFF
13 | NA | TRBJ1-1 | once | TRBV6-5 | TGTGCCAGCAGTTACGGCCAGAGCGCTGAAGCTTTCTTT | CASSYGQSAEAFF
15 | TRBD1 | TRBJ1-1 | once | TRBV6-1 | TGTGCCAGCAGTGACAGGGGGAAGATGAACACTGAAGCTTTCTTT | CASSDRGKMNTEAFF
15 | NA | TRBJ2-1 | NA | TRBV6-6 | TGTGCCAGCAGTCTTTCAGGGCCCTCCTACAATGAGCAGTTCTTC | CASSLSGPSYNEQFF
17 | TRBD2 | TRBJ2-3 | NA | TRBV7-2 | TGTGCCAGCAGCCCCGGGACTAGGGTGGTCCCCACAGATACGCAGTATTTT | CASSPGTRVVPTDTQYF
13 | NA | TRBJ1-2 | few | TRBV10-3 | TGTGCCATCAGTGAGTCGGATAGGGAGCTCCTCCACTTC | CAISESDRELLHF
12 | NA | TRBJ1-2 | NA | TRBV6-5 | TGTGCCACGGCGTCCCTGCCGTATGGCTACACCTTC | CATASLPYGYTF
14 | TRBD1 | TRBJ1-4 | NA | TRBV25-1 | TGTGCCAGCAGTGGAGGCGGACAGGGGGTGAAACTGTTTTTT | CASSGGGQGVKLFF
16 | TRBD2 | TRBJ2-1 | NA | TRBV7-2 | TGTGCCAGCAGCCCCACGGGACTAGCGGGAGGTTATGAGCAGTTCTTC | CASSPTGLAGGYEQFF
12 | NA | TRBJ1-1 | once | TRBV29-1 | TGCAGCGCCTTTTTGGACAGCACTGAAGCTTTCTTT | CSAFLDSTEAFF